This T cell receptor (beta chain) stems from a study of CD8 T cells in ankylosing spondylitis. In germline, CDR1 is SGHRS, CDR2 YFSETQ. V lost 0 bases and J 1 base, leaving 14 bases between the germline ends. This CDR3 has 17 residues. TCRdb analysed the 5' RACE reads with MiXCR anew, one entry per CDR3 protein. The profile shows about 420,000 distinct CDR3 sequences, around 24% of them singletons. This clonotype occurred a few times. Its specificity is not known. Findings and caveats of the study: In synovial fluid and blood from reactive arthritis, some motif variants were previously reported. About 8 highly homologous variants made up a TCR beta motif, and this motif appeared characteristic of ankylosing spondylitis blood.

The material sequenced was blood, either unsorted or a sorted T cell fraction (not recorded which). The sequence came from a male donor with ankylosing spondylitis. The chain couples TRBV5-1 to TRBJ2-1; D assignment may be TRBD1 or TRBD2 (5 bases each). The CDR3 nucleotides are TGCGCCAGCAGCTTGGCCGGGGCCCCCTCTTCCTACAATGAGCAGTTCTTC. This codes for CASSLAGAPSSYNEQFF.